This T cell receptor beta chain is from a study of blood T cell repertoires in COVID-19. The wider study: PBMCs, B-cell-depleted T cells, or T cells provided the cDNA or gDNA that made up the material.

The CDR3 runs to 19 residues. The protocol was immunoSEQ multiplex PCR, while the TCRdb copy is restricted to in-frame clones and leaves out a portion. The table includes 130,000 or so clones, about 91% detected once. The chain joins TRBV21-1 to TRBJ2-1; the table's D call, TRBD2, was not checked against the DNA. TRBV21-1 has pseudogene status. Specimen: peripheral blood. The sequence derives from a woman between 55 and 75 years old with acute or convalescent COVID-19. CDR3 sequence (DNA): TGTGCCAGCAGCCCGGTGACAGGCAACCCTCTCCGGGGGGGCAATGAGCAGTTCTTC. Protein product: CASSPVTGNPLRGGNEQFF.